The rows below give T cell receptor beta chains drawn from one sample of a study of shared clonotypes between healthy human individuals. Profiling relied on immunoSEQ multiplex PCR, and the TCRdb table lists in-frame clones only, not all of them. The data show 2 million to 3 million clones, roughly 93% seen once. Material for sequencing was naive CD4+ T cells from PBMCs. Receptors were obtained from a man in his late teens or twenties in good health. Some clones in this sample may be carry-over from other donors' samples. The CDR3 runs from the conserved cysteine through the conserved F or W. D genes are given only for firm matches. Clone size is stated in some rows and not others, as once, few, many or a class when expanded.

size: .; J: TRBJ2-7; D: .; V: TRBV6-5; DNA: TGTGCCAGCAGTTACTACAGGGAGCACGAGCAGTACTTC; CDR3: CASSYYREHEQYF
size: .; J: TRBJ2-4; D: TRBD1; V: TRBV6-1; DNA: TGTGCCAGCAGTGTCTCGGGGACAGAAAACATTCAGTACTTC; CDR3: CASSVSGTENIQYF
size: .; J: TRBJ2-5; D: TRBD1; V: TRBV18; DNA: TGTGCCAGCTCACCAGGGACAGGGGGCGCGACCCAGTACTTC; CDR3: CASSPGTGGATQYF
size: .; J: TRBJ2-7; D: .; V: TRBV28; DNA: TGTGCCAGTACGGGGCAGTACGAGCAGTACTTC; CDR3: CASTGQYEQYF
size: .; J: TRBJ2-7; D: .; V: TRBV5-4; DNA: TGTGCCAGCAGCCCGGGTCCGGGGGCAAAGGGCGAGCAGTACTTC; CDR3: CASSPGPGAKGEQYF
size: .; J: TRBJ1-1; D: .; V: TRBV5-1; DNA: TGCGCCAGCAGCCCAGACCCATCCGGGCCTGAAGCTTTCTTT; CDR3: CASSPDPSGPEAFF
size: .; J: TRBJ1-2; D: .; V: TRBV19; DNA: TGTGCCAGTAGTTACGCATCTAACTATGGCTACACCTTC; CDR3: CASSYASNYGYTF
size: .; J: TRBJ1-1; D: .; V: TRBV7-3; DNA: TGTGCCAGCAGCTTAGCGAAGGGCACTGAAGCTTTCTTT; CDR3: CASSLAKGTEAFF
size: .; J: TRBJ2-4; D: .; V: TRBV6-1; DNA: TGTGCCAGCAGTGAAGAAGGCATTGACATTCAGTACTTC; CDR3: CASSEEGIDIQYF
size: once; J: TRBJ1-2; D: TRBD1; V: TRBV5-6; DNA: TGTGCCAGCAGCGATGGACAGGGCCATGGCTACACCTTC; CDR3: CASSDGQGHGYTF
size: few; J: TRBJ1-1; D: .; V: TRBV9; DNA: TGTGCCAGCAGCGTTCAGCCGAGCACTGAAGCTTTCTTT; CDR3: CASSVQPSTEAFF
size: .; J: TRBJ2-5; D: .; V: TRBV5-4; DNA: TGTGCCAGCAGCCCATCAGGGCCCCAAAGGGAGCAGTACTTC; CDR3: CASSPSGPQREQYF
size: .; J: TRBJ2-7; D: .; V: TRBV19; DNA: TGTGCCAGTAGTCCAGCTTGGGGCTACGAGCAGTACTTC; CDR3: CASSPAWGYEQYF
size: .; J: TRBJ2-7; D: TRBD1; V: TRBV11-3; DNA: TGTGCCAGCAGCATATCCCGGGACAGCTACGAGCAGTACTTC; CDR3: CASSISRDSYEQYF
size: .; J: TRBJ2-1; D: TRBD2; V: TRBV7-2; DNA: TGTGCCAGCAGCTTAGGGCCCCGATTAGCGGGTGGCTACAATGAGCAGTTCTTC; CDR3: CASSLGPRLAGGYNEQFF